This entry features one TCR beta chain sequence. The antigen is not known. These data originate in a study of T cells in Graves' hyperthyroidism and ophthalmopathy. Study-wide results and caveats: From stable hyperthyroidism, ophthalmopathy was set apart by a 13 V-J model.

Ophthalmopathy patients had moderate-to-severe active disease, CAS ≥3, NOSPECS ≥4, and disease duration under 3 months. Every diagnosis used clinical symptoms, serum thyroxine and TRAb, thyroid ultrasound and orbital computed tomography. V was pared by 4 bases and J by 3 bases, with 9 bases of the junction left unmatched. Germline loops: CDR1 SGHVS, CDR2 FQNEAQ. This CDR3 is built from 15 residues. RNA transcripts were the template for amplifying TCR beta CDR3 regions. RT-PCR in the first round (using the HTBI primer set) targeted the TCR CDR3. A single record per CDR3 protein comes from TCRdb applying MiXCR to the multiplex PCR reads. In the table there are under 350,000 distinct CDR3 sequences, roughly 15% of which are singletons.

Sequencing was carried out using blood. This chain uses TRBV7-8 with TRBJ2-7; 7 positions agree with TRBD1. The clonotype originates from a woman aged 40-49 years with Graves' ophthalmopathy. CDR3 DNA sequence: TGTGCCAGCAGCTCCGAAACAGGGGCATACTACGAGCAGTACTTC. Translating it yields CASSSETGAYYEQYF.